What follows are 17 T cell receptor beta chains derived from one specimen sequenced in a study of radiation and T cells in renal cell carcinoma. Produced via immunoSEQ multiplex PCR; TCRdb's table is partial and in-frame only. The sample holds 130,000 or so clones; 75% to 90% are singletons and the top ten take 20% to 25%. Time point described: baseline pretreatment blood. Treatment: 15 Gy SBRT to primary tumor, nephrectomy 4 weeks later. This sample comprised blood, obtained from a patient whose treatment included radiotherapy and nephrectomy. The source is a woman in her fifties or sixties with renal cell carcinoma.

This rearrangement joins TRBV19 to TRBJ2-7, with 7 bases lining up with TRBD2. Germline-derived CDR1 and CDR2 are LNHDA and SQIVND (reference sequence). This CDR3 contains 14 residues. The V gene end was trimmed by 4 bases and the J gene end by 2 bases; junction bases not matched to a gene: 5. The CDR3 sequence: CASSRASGPYEQYF. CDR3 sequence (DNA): TGTGCCAGTAGTAGGGCTAGCGGTCCCTACGAGCAGTACTTC.

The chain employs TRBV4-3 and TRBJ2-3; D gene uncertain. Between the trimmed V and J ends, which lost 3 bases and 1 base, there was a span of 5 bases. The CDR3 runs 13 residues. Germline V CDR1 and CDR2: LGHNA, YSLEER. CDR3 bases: TGCGCCAGCAGCCACCGGGGCACAGATACGCAGTATTTT. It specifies CASSHRGTDTQYF.

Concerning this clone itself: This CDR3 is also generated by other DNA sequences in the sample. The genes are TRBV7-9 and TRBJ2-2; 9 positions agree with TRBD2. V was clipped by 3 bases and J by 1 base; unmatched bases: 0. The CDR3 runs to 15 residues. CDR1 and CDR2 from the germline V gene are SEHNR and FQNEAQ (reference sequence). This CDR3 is CASSFSGGNTGELFF. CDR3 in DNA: TGTGCCAGCAGCTTTAGCGGGGGGAACACCGGGGAGCTGTTTTTT. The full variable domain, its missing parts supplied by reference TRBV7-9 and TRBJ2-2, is DTGVSQNPRHKITKRGQNVTFRCDPISEHNRLYWYRQTLGQGPEFLTYFQNEAQLEKSRLLSDRFSAERPKGSFSTLEIQRTEQGDSAMYLCASSFSGGNTGELFFGEGSRLTVL.

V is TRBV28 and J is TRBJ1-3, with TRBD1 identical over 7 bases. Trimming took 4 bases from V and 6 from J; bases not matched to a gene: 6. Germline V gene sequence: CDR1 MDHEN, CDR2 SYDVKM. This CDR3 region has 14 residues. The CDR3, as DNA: TGTGCCAGCAGTTCGGCGGAGGGGGCAAACACCATATATTTT. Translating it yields CASSSAEGANTIYF.

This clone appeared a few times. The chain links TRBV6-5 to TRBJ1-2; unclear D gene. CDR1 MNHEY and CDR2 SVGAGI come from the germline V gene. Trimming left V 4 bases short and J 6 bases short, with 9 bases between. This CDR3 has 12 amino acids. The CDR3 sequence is CASSSPDNGYTF. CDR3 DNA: TGTGCCAGCAGTTCCCCCGACAATGGCTACACCTTC.

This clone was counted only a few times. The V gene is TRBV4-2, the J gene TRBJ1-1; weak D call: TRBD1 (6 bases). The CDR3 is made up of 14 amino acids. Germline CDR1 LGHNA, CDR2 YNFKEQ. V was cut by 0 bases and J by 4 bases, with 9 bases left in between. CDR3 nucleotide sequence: TGTGCCAGCAGCCAAGACCAGGGGTCCACTGAAGCTTTCTTT. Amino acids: CASSQDQGSTEAFF.

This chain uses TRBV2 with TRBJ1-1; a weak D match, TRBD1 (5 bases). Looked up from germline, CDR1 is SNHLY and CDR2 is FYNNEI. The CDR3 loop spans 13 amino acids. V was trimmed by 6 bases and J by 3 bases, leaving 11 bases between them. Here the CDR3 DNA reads TGTGCCAGCAGCAGGGAGTTGGACACTGAAGCTTTCTTT. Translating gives CASSRELDTEAFF.

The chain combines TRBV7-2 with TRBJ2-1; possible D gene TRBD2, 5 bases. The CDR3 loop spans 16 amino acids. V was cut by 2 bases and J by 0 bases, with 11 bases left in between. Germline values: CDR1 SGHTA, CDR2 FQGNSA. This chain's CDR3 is CASSLSSGGSYNEQFF. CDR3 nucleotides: TGTGCCAGCAGCTTAAGCAGCGGAGGCTCCTACAATGAGCAGTTCTTC.

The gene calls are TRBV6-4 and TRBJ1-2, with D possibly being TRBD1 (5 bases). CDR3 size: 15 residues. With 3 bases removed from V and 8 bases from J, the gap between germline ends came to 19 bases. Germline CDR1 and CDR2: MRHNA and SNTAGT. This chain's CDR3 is CASSEDAGGSGGYTF. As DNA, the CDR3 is TGTGCCAGCAGTGAAGACGCGGGGGGGTCGGGAGGCTACACCTTC.

The CDR3 is CAISAFGTYEQYF. In DNA form, the CDR3 reads TGTGCCATCTCGGCCTTTGGTACCTACGAGCAGTACTTC. J is TRBJ2-7 and V is TRBV10-3, with no clear D. Per germline, CDR1 ENHRY and CDR2 SYGVKD. V lost 8 bases to trimming and J lost 2 bases, with 13 bases between them. The CDR3 covers 13 residues.

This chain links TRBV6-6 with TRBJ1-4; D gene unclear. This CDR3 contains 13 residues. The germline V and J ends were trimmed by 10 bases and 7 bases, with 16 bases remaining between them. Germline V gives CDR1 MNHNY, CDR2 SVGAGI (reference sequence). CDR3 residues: CATGGPIGEKLFF. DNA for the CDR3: TGTGCCACCGGTGGACCGATAGGTGAAAAACTGTTTTTT.

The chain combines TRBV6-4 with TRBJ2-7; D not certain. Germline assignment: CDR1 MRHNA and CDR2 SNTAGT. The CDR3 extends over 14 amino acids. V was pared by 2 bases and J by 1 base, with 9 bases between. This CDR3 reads CASSDNQGSYEQYF. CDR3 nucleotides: TGTGCCAGCAGTGACAATCAAGGGTCCTACGAGCAGTACTTC.

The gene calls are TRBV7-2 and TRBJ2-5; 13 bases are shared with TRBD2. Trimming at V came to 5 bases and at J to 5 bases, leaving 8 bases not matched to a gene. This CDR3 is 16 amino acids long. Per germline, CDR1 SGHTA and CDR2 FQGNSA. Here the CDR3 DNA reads TGTGCCAGCAGCCGCCGGGGACTAGCGGGGCGGGAGACCCAGTACTTC. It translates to CASSRRGLAGRETQYF.

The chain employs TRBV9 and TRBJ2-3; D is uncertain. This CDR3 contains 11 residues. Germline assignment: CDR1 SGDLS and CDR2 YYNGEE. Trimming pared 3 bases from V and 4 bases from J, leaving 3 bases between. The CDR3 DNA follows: TGTGCCAGCAGCGAGGCAGATACGCAGTATTTT. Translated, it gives CASSEADTQYF.

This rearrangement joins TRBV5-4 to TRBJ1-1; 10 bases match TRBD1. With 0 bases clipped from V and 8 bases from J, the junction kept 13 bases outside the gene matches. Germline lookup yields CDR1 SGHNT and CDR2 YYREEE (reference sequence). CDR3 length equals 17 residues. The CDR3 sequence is CASSLGVPTGGKEEAFF. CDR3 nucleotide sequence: TGTGCCAGCAGCTTGGGAGTCCCGACAGGGGGCAAGGAGGAAGCTTTCTTT.

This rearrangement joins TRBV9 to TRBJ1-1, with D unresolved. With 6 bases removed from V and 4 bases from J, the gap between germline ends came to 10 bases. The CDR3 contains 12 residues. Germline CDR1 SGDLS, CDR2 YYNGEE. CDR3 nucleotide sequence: TGTGCCAGCAACCCGGTGGGCACTGAAGCTTTCTTT. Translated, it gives CASNPVGTEAFF.

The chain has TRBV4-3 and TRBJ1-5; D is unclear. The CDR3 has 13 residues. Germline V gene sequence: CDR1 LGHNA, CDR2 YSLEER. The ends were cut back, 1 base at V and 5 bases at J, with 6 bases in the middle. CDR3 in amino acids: CASSQGQHQPQHF. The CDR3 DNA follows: TGCGCCAGCAGCCAAGGGCAGCATCAGCCCCAGCATTTT.